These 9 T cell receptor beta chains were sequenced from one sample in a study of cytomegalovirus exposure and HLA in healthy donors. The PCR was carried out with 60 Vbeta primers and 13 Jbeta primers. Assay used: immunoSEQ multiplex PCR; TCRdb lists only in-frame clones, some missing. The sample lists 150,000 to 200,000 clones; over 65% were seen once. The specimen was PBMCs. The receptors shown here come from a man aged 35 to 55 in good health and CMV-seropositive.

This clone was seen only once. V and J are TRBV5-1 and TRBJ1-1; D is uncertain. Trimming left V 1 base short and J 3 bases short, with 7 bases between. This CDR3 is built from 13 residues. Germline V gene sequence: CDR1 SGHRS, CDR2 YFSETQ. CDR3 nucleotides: TGCGCCAGCAGCTTGTTCGAGTACACTGAAGCTTTCTTT. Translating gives CASSLFEYTEAFF. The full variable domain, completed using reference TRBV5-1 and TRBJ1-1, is KAGVTQTPRYLIKTRGQQVTLSCSPISGHRSVSWYQQTPGQGLQFLFEYFSETQRNKGNFPGRFSGRQFSNSRSEMNVSTLELGDSALYLCASSLFEYTEAFFGQGTRLTVV.

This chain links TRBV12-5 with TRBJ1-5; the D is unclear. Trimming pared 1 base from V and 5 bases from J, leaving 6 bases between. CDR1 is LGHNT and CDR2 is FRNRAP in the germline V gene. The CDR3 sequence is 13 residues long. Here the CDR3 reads CASGLGPDQPQHF. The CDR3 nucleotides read TGTGCTAGTGGTTTGGGCCCGGATCAGCCCCAGCATTTT.

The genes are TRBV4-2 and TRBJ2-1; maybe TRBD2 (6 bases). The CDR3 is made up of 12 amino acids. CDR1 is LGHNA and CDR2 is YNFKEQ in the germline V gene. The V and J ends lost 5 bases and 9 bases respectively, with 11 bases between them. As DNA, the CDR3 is TGTGCCAGCAGCGACGGAGGGCGTGAGCAGTTCTTC. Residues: CASSDGGREQFF.

The CDR3 region is CASSQRGRTDTQYF. In nucleotides, the CDR3 is TGTGCCAGCAGCCAGCGGGGGCGAACAGATACGCAGTATTTT. This chain connects TRBV7-2 to TRBJ2-3, with 8 nucleotides matching TRBD2. Germline V gives CDR1 SGHTA, CDR2 FQGNSA. The CDR3 covers 14 residues. With 5 bases clipped from V and 3 bases from J, the junction kept 4 bases outside the gene matches.

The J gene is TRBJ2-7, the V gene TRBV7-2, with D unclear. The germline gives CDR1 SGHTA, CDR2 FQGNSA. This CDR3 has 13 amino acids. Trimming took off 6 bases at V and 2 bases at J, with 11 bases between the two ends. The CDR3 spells CASRWAVAYEQYF. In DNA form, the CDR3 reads TGTGCCAGCAGATGGGCCGTCGCCTACGAGCAGTACTTC.

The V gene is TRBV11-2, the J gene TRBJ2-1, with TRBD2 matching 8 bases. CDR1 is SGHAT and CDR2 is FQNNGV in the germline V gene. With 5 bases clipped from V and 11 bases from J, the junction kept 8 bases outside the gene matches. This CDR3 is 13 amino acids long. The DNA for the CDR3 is TGTGCCAGCAGCGCCCGCCTAGCGGGCCAGCAGTTCTTC. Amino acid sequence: CASSARLAGQQFF.

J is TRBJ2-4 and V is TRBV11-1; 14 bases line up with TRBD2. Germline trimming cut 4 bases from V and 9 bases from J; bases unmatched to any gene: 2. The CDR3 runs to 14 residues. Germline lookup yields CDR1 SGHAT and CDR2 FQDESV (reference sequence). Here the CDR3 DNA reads TGTGCCAGCAGCTCGACTAGCGGGGGGGGCATTCAGTACTTC. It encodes CASSSTSGGGIQYF.

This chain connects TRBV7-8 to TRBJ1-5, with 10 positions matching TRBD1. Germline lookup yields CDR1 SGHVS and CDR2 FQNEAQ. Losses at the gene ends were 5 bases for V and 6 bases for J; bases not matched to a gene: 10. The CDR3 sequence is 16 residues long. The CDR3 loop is CASSGLGTGVFQPQHF. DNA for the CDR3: TGTGCCAGCAGCGGGTTAGGGACAGGGGTCTTTCAGCCCCAGCATTTT.

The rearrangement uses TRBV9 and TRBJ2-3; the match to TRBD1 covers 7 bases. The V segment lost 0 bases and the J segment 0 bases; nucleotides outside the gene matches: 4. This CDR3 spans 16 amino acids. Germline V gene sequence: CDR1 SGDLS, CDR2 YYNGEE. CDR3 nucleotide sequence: TGTGCCAGCAGCGTAGAAGGGGGCCATAGCACAGATACGCAGTATTTT. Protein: CASSVEGGHSTDTQYF.